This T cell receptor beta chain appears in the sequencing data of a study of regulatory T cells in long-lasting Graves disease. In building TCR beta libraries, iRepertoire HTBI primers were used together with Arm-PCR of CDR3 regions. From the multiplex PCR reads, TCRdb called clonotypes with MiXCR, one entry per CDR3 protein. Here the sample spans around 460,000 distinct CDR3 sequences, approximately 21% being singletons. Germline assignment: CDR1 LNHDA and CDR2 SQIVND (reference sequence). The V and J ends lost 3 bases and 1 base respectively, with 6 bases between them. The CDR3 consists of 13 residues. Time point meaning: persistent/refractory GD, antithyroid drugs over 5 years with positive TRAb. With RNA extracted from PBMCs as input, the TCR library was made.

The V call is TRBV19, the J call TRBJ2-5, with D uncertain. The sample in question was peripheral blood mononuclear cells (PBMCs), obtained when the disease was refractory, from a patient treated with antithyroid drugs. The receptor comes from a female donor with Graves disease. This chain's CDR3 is CASSIWIQETQYF. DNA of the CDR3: TGTGCCAGTAGTATTTGGATCCAAGAGACCCAGTACTTC.